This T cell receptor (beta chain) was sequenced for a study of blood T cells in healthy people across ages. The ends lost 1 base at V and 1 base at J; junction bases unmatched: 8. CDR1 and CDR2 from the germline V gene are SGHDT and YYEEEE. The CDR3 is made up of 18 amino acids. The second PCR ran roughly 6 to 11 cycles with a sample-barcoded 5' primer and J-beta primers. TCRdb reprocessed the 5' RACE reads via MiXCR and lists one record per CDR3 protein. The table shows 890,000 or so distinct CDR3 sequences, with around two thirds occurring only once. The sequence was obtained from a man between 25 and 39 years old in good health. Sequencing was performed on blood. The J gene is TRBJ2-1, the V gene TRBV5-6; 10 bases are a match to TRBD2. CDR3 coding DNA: TGTGCCAGCAGCTTGATCCTAGCGGGGGCCTATTCCTACAATGAGCAGTTCTTC. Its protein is CASSLILAGAYSYNEQFF.